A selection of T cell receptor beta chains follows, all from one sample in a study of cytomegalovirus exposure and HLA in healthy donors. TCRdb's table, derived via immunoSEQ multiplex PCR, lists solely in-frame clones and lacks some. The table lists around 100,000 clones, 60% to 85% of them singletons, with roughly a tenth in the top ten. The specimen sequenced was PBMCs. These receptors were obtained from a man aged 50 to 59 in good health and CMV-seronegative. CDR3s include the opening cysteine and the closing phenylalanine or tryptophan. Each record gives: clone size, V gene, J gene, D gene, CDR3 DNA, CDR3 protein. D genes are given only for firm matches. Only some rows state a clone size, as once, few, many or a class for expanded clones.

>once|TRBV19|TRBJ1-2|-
TGTGCCAGTAGTTTCCTCGGGGAGGGCTACACCTTC
CASSFLGEGYTF
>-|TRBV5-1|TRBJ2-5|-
TGCGCCAGCAGCTTGGAACCCTTCCGCAGGGAAGAGACCCAGTACTTC
CASSLEPFRREETQYF
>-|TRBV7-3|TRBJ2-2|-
TGTGCCAGCAGCCCTAGGGCGGGGAACACCGGGGAGCTGTTTTTT
CASSPRAGNTGELFF
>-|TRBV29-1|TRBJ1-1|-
TGCAGCGGCGCTCATGACACTGAAGCTTTCTTT
CSGAHDTEAFF
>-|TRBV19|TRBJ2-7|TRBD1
TGTGCCAGCACACAGGGGGCGAGCTACGAGCAGTACTTC
CASTQGASYEQYF
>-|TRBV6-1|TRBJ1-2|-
TGTGCCAGCAGGGTGACAGATTGGGCCGGCTACACCTTC
CASRVTDWAGYTF
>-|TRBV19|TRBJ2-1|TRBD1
TGTGCCAGCCGGACAGGGCTTAACAATGAGCAGTTCTTC
CASRTGLNNEQFF
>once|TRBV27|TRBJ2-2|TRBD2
TGTGCCAGCAGCCTGGGACTAGCGGGAGGGCCTGGGACCGGGGAGCTGTTTTTT
CASSLGLAGGPGTGELFF
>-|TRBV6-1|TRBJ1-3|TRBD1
TGTGCCAGCAGATCAGGGGGCACTGGAAACACCATATATTTT
CASRSGGTGNTIYF
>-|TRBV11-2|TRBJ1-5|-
TGTGCCAGCAGCGCGGACTACTATAGCAATCAGCCCCAGCATTTT
CASSADYYSNQPQHF
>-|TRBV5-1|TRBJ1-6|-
TGCGCCAGCAGCTTGAAATGGGGAGACGGATCACCCCTCCACTTT
CASSLKWGDGSPLHF
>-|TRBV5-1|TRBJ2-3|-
TGCGCCAGCAGCTTGGAGGGCAGGGCCCTCACAGATACGCAGTATTTT
CASSLEGRALTDTQYF
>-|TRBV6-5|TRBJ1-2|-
TGTGCCAGCAGTTACAACTCATACTATGGCTACACCTTC
CASSYNSYYGYTF
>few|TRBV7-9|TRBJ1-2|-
TGTTCCAGCAGCTTAAGCTACTATGGCTACACCTTC
CSSSLSYYGYTF
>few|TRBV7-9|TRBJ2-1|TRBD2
TGTGCCAGCAGCCCTCCCCCCCGGGGAGCGGGAGGGGACAATGAGCAGTTCTTC
CASSPPPRGAGGDNEQFF
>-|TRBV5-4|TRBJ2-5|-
TGTGCCAGCAGCTTAGCAGGGAACGGGGAGACCCAGTACTTC
CASSLAGNGETQYF